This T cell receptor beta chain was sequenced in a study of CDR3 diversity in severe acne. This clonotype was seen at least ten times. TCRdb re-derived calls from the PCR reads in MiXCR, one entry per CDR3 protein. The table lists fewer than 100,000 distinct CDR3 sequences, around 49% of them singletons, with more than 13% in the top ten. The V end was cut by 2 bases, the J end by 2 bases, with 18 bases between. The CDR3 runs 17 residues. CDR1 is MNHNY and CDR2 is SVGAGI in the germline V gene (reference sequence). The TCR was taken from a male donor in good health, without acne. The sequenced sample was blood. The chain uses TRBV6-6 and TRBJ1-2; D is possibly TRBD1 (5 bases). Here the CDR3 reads CASSYGRGGVGNYGYTF. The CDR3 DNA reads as TGTGCCAGCAGTTACGGGAGGGGCGGAGTGGGAAACTATGGCTACACCTTC.